The next 20 T cell receptor beta chains were all read from a single sample in a study of blood T cells in healthy people across ages. A second PCR of about 6 to 12 cycles used a sample-barcoded 5' primer and a J-beta primer mix. Using its own MiXCR run on the 5' RACE reads, TCRdb lists one record per CDR3 protein. Found here are fewer than 2,000,000 distinct CDR3 sequences, roughly 32% of them singletons; the top ten hold about 11%. The sequenced material came from blood. These receptors all come from a woman in her twenties or thirties in good health.

This clonotype appeared a few times. The chain carries TRBV20-1 and TRBJ2-2; no definite D call. The CDR3 sequence is 12 residues long. CDR1 is DFQATT, CDR2 SNEGSKA, per germline (reference sequence). Trimming took 5 bases from V and 7 from J, leaving 11 bases between them. The CDR3 loop reads CSAYKGLGELFF. DNA for the CDR3: TGCAGTGCTTATAAAGGGCTCGGGGAGCTGTTTTTT.

The chain has TRBV12-3 or TRBV12-4 and TRBJ1-1, with 9 bases lining up with TRBD1. This CDR3 has 14 amino acids. V was clipped by 7 bases and J by 8 bases; unmatched bases: 11. This CDR3 is CASISGTGTSEAFF. In DNA form, the CDR3 reads TGTGCCAGCATCTCCGGGACAGGGACTTCCGAAGCTTTCTTT.

The chain links TRBV6-2 or TRBV6-3 to TRBJ2-1; 14 positions agree with TRBD2. CDR1 is MNHEY, CDR2 SVGEGT, per germline. This CDR3 comprises 16 residues. The V gene end was trimmed by 4 bases and the J gene end by 7 bases; junction bases not matched to a gene: 6. The CDR3 region is CASSFRLAGGPNEQFF. The DNA for the CDR3 is TGTGCCAGCAGTTTTCGACTAGCGGGGGGGCCGAATGAGCAGTTCTTC.

This clonotype was recorded a few times. The germline gene is not matched at one end of the junction; a read error may be the cause. This chain connects TRBV9 to TRBJ2-5; 7 nucleotides align to TRBD2. There are 14 residues in the CDR3. Germline V CDR1 and CDR2: SGDLS, YYNGEE. The CDR3 is CAGSRSSGQETQYF. The CDR3 region has the DNA TGTGCCGGCAGCCGTTCTAGCGGCCAAGAGACCCAGTACTTC.

This clonotype was seen more than once but under ten times. The rearrangement joins TRBV5-6 to TRBJ1-6; D not resolved. Trimming removed 5 bases at V and 7 bases at J, with 16 bases between. The length of the CDR3 is 15 residues. The germline gives CDR1 SGHDT, CDR2 YYEEEE. CDR3 DNA sequence: TGTGCCAGCAGAGAGGGATCCTCGGAAAATTCACCCCTCCACTTT. Its translation is CASREGSSENSPLHF.

This clonotype was detected only a few times. The chain carries TRBV20-1 and TRBJ2-7; possible D gene TRBD2, 5 bases. The CDR3 runs 16 residues. V lost 0 bases to trimming and J lost 0 bases, with 15 bases between them. Germline values: CDR1 DFQATT, CDR2 SNEGSKA (reference sequence). CDR3 residues: CSARDPGGSNSYEQYF. CDR3 DNA: TGCAGTGCTAGAGATCCCGGCGGGTCCAACTCCTACGAGCAGTACTTC.

The V call is TRBV11-2, the J call TRBJ2-5, with D possibly being TRBD2 (5 bases). Trimming removed 1 base from V and 0 bases from J, with 9 bases in between. The germline V gene encodes CDR1 SGHAT and CDR2 FQNNGV. CDR3 length equals 15 residues. CDR3: CASSLAWRDQETQYF. The CDR3 region has the DNA TGTGCCAGCAGCTTAGCTTGGCGGGACCAAGAGACCCAGTACTTC.

This sequence joins TRBV18 and TRBJ1-2; D ambiguous. Per germline, CDR1 KGHSH and CDR2 LQKENI. Trimming removed 2 bases from V and 8 bases from J, with 9 bases in between. The CDR3 runs to 12 residues. CDR3: CASSPAVGGYTF. The CDR3 DNA reads as TGTGCCAGCTCACCAGCTGTGGGGGGCTACACCTTC.

The chain couples TRBV6-5 to TRBJ1-1; D not certain. Germline V CDR1 and CDR2: MNHEY, SVGAGI. CDR3 length: 13 residues. V was clipped by 5 bases and J by 4 bases, with 11 bases between them. CDR3 sequence: CASSKQIFTEAFF. The CDR3 DNA reads TGTGCCAGCAGTAAACAGATCTTCACTGAAGCTTTCTTT.

This clonotype showed up just a few times. The chain has TRBV5-1 and TRBJ1-2; D uncertain. The germline V gene has CDR1 SGHRS and CDR2 YFSETQ. V gave up 1 base and J gave up 7 bases, with 2 bases separating them. This CDR3 region has 10 residues. The CDR3 loop is CASSLSGYTF. The CDR3, as DNA: TGCGCCAGCAGCTTGAGTGGCTACACCTTC.

About this clonotype itself: Its ends do not fully match the called genes, so a read error is possible. The CDR3 here is CASSLRQLREAQYF. DNA of the CDR3: TGTGCCAGCAGCTTACGACAGCTCAGAGAGGCCCAGTACTTC. The chain joins TRBV7-2 to TRBJ2-5; possible D gene TRBD1, 5 bases. The CDR3 totals 14 residues. Germline assignment: CDR1 SGHTA and CDR2 FQGNSA.

About this clonotype: A junction boundary mismatches the germline segment, possibly from a read error. J is TRBJ2-5 and V is TRBV9; D uncertain. This CDR3 contains 13 residues. Germline values: CDR1 SGDLS, CDR2 YYNGEE. The chain's CDR3 is CASSVEWEEAQYF. In nucleotides, the CDR3 is TGTGCCAGCAGCGTAGAATGGGAAGAGGCCCAATACTTC. Full variable domain (remainder filled in from reference TRBV9 and TRBJ2-5): DSGVTQTPKHLITATGQRVTLRCSPRSGDLSVYWYQQSLDQGLQFLIQYYNGEERAKGNILERFSAQQFPDLHSELNLSSLELGDSALYFCASSVEWEEAQYFGPGTRLLVL.

This clonotype was seen a few times. The V and J genes are TRBV6-1 and TRBJ2-5, with a tentative D call TRBD2 (6 bases). Trimming took off 4 bases at V and 11 bases at J, with 20 bases between the two ends. CDR1 and CDR2 from the germline V gene are MNHNS and SASEGT. This CDR3 spans 14 amino acids. CDR3 in amino acids: CASSGDGGYVEQYF. The CDR3 coding sequence is TGTGCCAGCAGTGGTGATGGGGGGTACGTAGAGCAGTACTTC.

In this sample, this clonotype turned up a few times. The rearrangement joins TRBV20-1 to TRBJ2-5; weak D call: TRBD1 (5 bases). Germline lookup yields CDR1 DFQATT and CDR2 SNEGSKA (reference sequence). The CDR3 loop spans 13 amino acids. Between the trimmed V and J ends, which lost 2 bases and 3 bases, there was a span of 10 bases. The CDR3 loop is CSARRTMEETQYF. The DNA of the CDR3 is TGCAGTGCTAGAAGGACAATGGAAGAGACCCAGTACTTC.

This chain uses TRBV7-9 with TRBJ2-5; D ambiguous. The CDR3 runs 14 residues. The V end was cut by 4 bases, the J end by 11 bases, with 20 bases between. Germline CDR1 is SEHNR and CDR2 is FQNEAQ (reference sequence). The CDR3 sequence: CASSSLLEVNEQYF. In DNA form, the CDR3 reads TGTGCCAGCAGCTCCCTCCTGGAAGTCAATGAGCAGTACTTC.

The chain carries TRBV9 and TRBJ1-2; 7 nucleotides line up with TRBD1. V lost 0 bases, J lost 1 base, and 3 bases stayed unmatched. From germline, CDR1 is SGDLS and CDR2 YYNGEE. CDR3 length: 15 amino acids. This CDR3 is CASSVAGTVNYGYTF. The CDR3 DNA reads as TGTGCCAGCAGCGTAGCCGGGACAGTTAACTATGGCTACACCTTC.

The chain is built from TRBV5-1 and TRBJ1-1; D remains unclear. V lost 0 bases, J lost 4 bases, and 10 bases lay in between. The germline gives CDR1 SGHRS, CDR2 YFSETQ. The CDR3 runs to 14 residues. The CDR3 DNA reads as TGCGCCAGCAGCTTGGAGGTTGGGTTCACTGAAGCTTTCTTT. Residues: CASSLEVGFTEAFF. Filled out from reference TRBV5-1 and TRBJ1-1, the complete variable domain reads KAGVTQTPRYLIKTRGQQVTLSCSPISGHRSVSWYQQTPGQGLQFLFEYFSETQRNKGNFPGRFSGRQFSNSRSEMNVSTLELGDSALYLCASSLEVGFTEAFFGQGTRLTVV.

At least ten counts were recorded for this clonotype. The CDR3 spells CASSYSYRVGTDTQYF. CDR3 in DNA: TGTGCCAGCAGTTACTCCTACAGGGTCGGCACAGATACGCAGTATTTT. The gene calls are TRBV6-2 or TRBV6-3 and TRBJ2-3, with TRBD1 as a possible D gene (6 bases). Germline V CDR1 and CDR2: MNHEY, SVGEGT. Between the trimmed V and J ends, which lost 0 bases and 1 base, there was a span of 11 bases. This CDR3 is 16 amino acids long.

This clonotype has ten or more counts. The chain employs TRBV12-3 or TRBV12-4 and TRBJ2-7, with 12 bases matching TRBD2. V gave up 5 bases and J gave up 3 bases; unmatched junction bases: 5. The CDR3 covers 15 residues. The CDR3, as DNA: TGTGCCAGCAGTCCCAGACTAGCGGGAGTCTACGAGCAGTACTTC. It is translated as CASSPRLAGVYEQYF.

The genes are TRBV5-1 and TRBJ2-1; D may match TRBD1 or TRBD2 (6 bases each). Germline V gene sequence: CDR1 SGHRS, CDR2 YFSETQ. The germline V and J ends were trimmed by 4 bases and 5 bases, with 16 bases remaining between them. The CDR3 sequence is 15 residues long. Written as DNA, the CDR3 is TGCGCCAGCAGCGCCTTTGGGGGGCGGGACAATGAGCAGTTCTTC. It translates to CASSAFGGRDNEQFF.